Sequencing of this TCR beta chain was carried out in a study of T cell changes during pregnancy in multiple sclerosis. V was pared by 0 bases and J by 4 bases, with 7 bases between. The CDR3 is 14 amino acids. Germline lookup yields CDR1 MNHEY and CDR2 SVGAGI. The data were produced by immunoSEQ multiplex PCR, yet TCRdb's version contains in-frame clones alone and is incomplete. This table has tens of thousands of clones, around 93% appearing once. The input for sequencing was peripheral blood, taken in the first trimester of pregnancy. The V gene is TRBV6-5, the J gene TRBJ1-5; no definite D call. This TCR was sampled from a female donor with multiple sclerosis, enrolled in a pregnancy study. CDR3 coding DNA: TGTGCCAGCAGTTACTCGAGAGGGAATCAGCCCCAGCATTTT. This encodes CASSYSRGNQPQHF.